What follows is one T cell receptor (beta chain) and its context. The CDR3 sequence is 19 residues long. The junction had 12 bases not matched to a gene; V was cut back by 2 bases and J by 1 base. The germline V gene has CDR1 MDHEN and CDR2 SYDVKM. This record comes from a study of PD-1 blockade in classical Hodgkin lymphoma. The repertoire was sequenced with immunoSEQ multiplex PCR; TCRdb's copy has only in-frame clones and lacks some. The table has roughly 56,000 clones, roughly 87% seen once; the top ten hold roughly 8.7%. Time point meaning: cycle 4 day 1 (C4D1), after less than 7 weeks of nivolumab. Every patient experienced relapse after autologous stem cell transplantation, and brentuximab vedotin exposure varied.

The chain employs TRBV28 and TRBJ1-5; 9 nucleotides align to TRBD1. Material: peripheral blood mononuclear cells (PBMCs), obtained before the fourth cycle of nivolumab. This receptor was taken from a human donor with classical Hodgkin lymphoma. In DNA, the CDR3 is TGTGCCAGCAGTTTACCGGGACAGGGAATTTTGGCGAGCAATCAGCCCCAGCATTTT. Encoded protein: CASSLPGQGILASNQPQHF.